Listed below are T cell receptor beta chains from one sample, sequenced in a study of shared clonotypes between healthy human individuals. Sequencing was performed with immunoSEQ multiplex PCR; in TCRdb, only in-frame clones are kept and a portion is missing. Among 1 million to 1.2 million clones listed, 77% were seen once. What was sequenced was memory CD4+ T cells from PBMCs. The receptor set was obtained from a man between 18 and 35 years old in good health. Some clones in this sample may be carry-over from other donors' samples. CDR3s include the opening cysteine and the closing phenylalanine or tryptophan. The D gene is left open where the match is weak. Some rows have no size entry. The others give once, few or many, or a class for an expanded clone.

D gene	J gene	V gene	clone size	CDR3 protein	CDR3 DNA
NA	TRBJ2-1	TRBV5-1	many	CASSDQGSSYNEQFF	TGCGCCAGCAGCGACCAAGGGAGCTCCTACAATGAGCAGTTCTTC
NA	TRBJ1-2	TRBV6-5	NA	CASSSRVYGYTF	TGTGCCAGCAGTTCCCGGGTCTATGGCTACACCTTC
NA	TRBJ1-1	TRBV29-1	NA	CSVTDRPNTEAFF	TGCAGCGTTACCGACAGGCCTAACACTGAAGCTTTCTTT
NA	TRBJ2-1	TRBV7-9	NA	CASSIRSEELSYNEQFF	TGTGCCAGCAGCATACGTAGCGAGGAACTCTCCTACAATGAGCAGTTCTTC
NA	TRBJ1-2	TRBV7-9	NA	CASSLAGRRGFNYGYTF	TGTGCCAGCAGCTTAGCGGGACGAAGGGGATTCAACTATGGCTACACCTTC
TRBD2	TRBJ2-7	TRBV4-3	NA	CASSQGLGLAGMAHDEQYF	TGCGCCAGCAGCCAAGGCCTCGGACTAGCGGGGATGGCACACGACGAGCAGTACTTC
TRBD1	TRBJ2-5	TRBV7-8	few	CASGAGGGVETQYF	TGTGCCAGCGGTGCAGGGGGCGGGGTAGAGACCCAGTACTTC
NA	TRBJ2-5	TRBV2	NA	CASSRGHTETQYF	TGTGCCAGCAGTCGGGGACACACGGAGACCCAGTACTTC
NA	TRBJ1-2	TRBV7-2	NA	CASSVGRVYGYTF	TGTGCCAGCAGCGTGGGACGGGTCTATGGCTACACCTTC
TRBD2	TRBJ2-7	TRBV18	NA	CASSPGEGSLRVEQYF	TGTGCCAGCTCCCCGGGGGAGGGGTCCCTCCGAGTCGAGCAGTACTTC
NA	TRBJ1-1	TRBV6-5	NA	CASSPSEGMNTEAFF	TGTGCCAGCAGTCCCAGTGAAGGGATGAACACTGAAGCTTTCTTT
NA	TRBJ1-2	TRBV2	NA	CAGRQAPGDGYTF	TGTGCCGGAAGACAGGCCCCTGGGGATGGCTACACCTTC
TRBD2	TRBJ2-1	TRBV27	NA	CASSPSKGTSGSSYNEQFF	TGTGCCAGCAGTCCCAGCAAAGGGACTAGCGGGAGCTCCTACAATGAGCAGTTCTTC
NA	TRBJ2-7	TRBV18	NA	CASSSKIGGLGGEQYF	TGTGCCAGCTCATCCAAGATTGGAGGCCTTGGTGGGGAGCAGTACTTC
TRBD1	TRBJ1-1	TRBV11-3	few	CASRRTGLNTEAFF	TGTGCCAGCAGGCGGACAGGCCTGAACACTGAAGCTTTCTTT
NA	TRBJ2-7	TRBV7-2	once	CASSQRLQEQYF	TGTGCCAGCAGCCAACGCTTACAAGAGCAGTACTTC
TRBD2	TRBJ2-1	TRBV7-9	NA	CASTSGSYNEQFF	TGTGCCAGCACTAGCGGGTCCTACAATGAGCAGTTCTTC
TRBD1	TRBJ2-3	TRBV11-3	NA	CASTTTGTDTQYF	TGTGCCAGCACCACGACAGGGACAGATACGCAGTATTTT
NA	TRBJ1-4	TRBV5-1	NA	CASSVTEPNEKLFF	TGCGCCAGCAGCGTGACAGAACCTAATGAAAAACTGTTTTTT
NA	TRBJ2-1	TRBV9	once	CASSAQGGSRFYNEQFF	TGTGCCAGCAGCGCCCAGGGAGGATCCCGATTCTACAATGAGCAGTTCTTC